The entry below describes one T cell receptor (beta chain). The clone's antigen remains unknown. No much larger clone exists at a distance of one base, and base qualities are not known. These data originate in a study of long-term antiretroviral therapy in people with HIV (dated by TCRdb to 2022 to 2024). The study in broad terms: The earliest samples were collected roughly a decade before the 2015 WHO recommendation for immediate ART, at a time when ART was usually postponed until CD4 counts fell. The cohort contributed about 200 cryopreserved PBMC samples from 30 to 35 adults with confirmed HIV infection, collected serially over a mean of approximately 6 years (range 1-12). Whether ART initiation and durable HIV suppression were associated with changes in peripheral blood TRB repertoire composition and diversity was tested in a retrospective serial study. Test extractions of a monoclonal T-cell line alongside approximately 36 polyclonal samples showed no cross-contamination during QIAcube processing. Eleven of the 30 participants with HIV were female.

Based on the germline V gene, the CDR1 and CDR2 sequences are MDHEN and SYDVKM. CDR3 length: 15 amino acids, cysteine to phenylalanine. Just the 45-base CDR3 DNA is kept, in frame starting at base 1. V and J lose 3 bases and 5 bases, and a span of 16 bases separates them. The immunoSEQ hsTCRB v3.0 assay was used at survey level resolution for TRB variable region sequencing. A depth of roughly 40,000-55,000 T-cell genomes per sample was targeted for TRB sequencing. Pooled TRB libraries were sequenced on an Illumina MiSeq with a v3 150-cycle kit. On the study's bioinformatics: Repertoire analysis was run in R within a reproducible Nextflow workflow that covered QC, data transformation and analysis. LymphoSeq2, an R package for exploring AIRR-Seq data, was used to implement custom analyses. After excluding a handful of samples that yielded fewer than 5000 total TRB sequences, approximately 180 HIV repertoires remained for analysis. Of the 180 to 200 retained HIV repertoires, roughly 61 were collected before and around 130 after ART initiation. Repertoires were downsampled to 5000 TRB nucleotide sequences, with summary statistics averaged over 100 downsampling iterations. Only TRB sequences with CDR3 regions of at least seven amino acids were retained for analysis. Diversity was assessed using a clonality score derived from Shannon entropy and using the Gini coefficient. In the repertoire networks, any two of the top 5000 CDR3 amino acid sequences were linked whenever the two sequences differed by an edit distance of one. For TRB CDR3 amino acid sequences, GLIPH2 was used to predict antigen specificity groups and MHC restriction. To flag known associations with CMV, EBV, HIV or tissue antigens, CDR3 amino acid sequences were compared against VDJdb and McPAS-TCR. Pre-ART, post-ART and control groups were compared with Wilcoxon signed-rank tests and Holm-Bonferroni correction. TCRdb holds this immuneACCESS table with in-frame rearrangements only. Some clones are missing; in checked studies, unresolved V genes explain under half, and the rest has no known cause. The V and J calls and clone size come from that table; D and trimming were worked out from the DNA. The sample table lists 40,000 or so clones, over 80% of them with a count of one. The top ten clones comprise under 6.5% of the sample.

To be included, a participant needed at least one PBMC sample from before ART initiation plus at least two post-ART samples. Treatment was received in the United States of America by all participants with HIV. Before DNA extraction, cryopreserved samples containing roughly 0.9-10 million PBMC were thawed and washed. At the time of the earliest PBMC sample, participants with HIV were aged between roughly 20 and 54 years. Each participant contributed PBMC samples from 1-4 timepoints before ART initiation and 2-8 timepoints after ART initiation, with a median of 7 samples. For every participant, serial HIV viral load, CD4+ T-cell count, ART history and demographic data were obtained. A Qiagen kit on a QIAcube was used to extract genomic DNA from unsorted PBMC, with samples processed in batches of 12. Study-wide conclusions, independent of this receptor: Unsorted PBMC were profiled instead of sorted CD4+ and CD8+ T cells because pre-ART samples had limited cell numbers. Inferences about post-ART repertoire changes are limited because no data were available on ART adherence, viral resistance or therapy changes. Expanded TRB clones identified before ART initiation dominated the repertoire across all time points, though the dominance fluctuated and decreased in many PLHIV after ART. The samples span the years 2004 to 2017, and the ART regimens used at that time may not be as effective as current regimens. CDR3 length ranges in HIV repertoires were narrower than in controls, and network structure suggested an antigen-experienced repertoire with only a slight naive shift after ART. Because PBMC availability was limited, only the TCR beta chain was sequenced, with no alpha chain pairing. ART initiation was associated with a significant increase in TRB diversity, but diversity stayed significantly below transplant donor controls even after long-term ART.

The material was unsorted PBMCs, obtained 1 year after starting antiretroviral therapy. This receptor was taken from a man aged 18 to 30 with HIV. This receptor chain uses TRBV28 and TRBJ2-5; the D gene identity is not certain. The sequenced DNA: TGTGCCAGCAGTTTCCGGCTAGGGCGTGGGGAGACCCAGTACTTC. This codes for CASSFRLGRGETQYF.